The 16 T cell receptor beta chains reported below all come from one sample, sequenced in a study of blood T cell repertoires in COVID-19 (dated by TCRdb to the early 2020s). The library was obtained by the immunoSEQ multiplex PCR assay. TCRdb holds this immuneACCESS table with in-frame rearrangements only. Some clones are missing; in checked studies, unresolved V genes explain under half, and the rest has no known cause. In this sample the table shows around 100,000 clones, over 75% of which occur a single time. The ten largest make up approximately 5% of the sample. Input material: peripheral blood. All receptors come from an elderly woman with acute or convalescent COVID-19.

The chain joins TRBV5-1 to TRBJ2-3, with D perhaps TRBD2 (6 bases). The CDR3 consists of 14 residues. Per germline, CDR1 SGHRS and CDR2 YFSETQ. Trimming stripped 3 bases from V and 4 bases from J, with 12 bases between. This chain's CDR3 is CASSSASAADTQYF. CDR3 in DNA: TGCGCCAGCAGCTCGGCTAGCGCGGCAGATACGCAGTATTTT. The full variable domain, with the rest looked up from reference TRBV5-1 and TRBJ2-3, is KAGVTQTPRYLIKTRGQQVTLSCSPISGHRSVSWYQQTPGQGLQFLFEYFSETQRNKGNFPGRFSGRQFSNSRSEMNVSTLELGDSALYLCASSSASAADTQYFGPGTRLTVL.

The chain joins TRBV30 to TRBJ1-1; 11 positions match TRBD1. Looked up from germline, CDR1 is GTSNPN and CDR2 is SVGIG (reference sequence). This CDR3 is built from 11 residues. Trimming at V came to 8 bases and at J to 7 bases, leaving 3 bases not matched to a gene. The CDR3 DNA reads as TGTGCCGGACAGGGGGCCGGTGAAGCTTTCTTT. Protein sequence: CAGQGAGEAFF.

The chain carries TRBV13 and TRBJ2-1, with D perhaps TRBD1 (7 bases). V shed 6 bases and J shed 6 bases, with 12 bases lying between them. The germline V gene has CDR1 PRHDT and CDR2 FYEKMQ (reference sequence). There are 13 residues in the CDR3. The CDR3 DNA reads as TGTGCCAGCAGTTACAGGGGAGGCAATGAGCAGTTCTTC. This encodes CASSYRGGNEQFF.

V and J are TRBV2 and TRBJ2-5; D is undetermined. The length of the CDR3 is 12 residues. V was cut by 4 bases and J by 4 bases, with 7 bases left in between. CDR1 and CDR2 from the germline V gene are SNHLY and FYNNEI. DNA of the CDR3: TGTGCCAGCAGTGGGGCGCCAGAGACCCAGTACTTC. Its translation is CASSGAPETQYF.

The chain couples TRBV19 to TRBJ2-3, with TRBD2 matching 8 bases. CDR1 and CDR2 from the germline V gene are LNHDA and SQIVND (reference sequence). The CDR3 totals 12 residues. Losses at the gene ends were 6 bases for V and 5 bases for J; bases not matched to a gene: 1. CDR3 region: CASSSGGDTQYF. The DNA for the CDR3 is TGTGCCAGTAGCAGCGGGGGAGATACGCAGTATTTT. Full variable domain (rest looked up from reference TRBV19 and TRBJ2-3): DGGITQSPKYLFRKEGQNVTLSCEQNLNHDAMYWYRQDPGQGLRLIYYSQIVNDFQKGDIAEGYSVSREKKESFPLTVTSAQKNPTAFYLCASSSGGDTQYFGPGTRLTVL.

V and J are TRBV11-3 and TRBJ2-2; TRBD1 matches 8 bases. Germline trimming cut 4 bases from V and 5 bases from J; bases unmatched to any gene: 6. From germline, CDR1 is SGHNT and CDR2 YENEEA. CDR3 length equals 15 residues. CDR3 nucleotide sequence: TGTGCCAGCAGCTCGACAGGGGTCGGGACCGGGGAGCTGTTTTTT. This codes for CASSSTGVGTGELFF.

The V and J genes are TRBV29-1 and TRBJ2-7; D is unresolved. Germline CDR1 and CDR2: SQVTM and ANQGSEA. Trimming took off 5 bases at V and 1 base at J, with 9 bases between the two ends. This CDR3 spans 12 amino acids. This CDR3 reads CSVRLVSYEQYF. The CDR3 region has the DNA TGCAGCGTTCGGCTAGTATCCTACGAGCAGTACTTC.

CDR3 in DNA: TGTGCCAGCTGGTACGGGGAGGAGACCCAGTACTTC. Amino acid sequence: CASWYGEETQYF. J is TRBJ2-5 and V is TRBV7-9; D perhaps matches TRBD2 (5 bases). The CDR3 spans 12 residues. Between the trimmed V and J ends, which lost 8 bases and 5 bases, there was a span of 12 bases. CDR1 is SEHNR, CDR2 FQNEAQ, per germline (reference sequence).

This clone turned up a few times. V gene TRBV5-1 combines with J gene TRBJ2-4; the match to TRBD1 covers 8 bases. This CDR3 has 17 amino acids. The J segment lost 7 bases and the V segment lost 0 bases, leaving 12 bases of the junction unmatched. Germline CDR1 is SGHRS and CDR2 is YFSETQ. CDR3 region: CASSLARAGGASNIQYF. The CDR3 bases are TGCGCCAGCAGCTTGGCTAGGGCAGGGGGCGCGTCGAACATTCAGTACTTC.

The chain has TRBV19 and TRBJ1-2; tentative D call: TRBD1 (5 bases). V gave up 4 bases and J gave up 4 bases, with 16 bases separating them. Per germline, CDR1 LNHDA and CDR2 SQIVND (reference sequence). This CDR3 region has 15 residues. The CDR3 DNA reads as TGTGCCAGTAGTACTCCGACCGGCGGGGGCTATGGCTACACCTTC. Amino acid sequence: CASSTPTGGGYGYTF.

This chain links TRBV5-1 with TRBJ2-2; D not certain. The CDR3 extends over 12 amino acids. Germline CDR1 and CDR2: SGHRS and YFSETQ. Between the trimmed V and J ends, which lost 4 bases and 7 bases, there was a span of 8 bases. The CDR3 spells CASSEPGGELFF. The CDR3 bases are TGCGCCAGCAGCGAACCGGGCGGGGAGCTGTTTTTT.

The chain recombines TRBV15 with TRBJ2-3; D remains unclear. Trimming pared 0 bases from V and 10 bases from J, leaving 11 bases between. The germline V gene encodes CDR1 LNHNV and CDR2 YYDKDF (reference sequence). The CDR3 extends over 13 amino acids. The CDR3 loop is CATSRDLREAQYF. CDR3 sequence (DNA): TGTGCCACCAGCAGAGATCTGCGAGAAGCGCAGTATTTT.

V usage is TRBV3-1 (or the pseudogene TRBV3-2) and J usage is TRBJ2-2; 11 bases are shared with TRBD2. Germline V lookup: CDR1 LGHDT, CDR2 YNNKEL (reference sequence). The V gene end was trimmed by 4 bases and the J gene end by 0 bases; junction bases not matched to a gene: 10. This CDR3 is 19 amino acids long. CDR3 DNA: TGTGCCAGCAGCCCAGGGGCTAGCGGGAGGCCAGCGAACACCGGGGAGCTGTTTTTT. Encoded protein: CASSPGASGRPANTGELFF.

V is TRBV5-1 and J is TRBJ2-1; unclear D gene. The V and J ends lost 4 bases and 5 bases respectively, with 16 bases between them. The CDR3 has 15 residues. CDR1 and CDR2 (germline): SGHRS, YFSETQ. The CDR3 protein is CASSPTSPSNNEQFF. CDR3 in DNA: TGCGCCAGCAGCCCTACCTCTCCGTCCAACAATGAGCAGTTCTTC.

The CDR3 region is CASSRQGMNTEAFF. DNA for the CDR3: TGTGCCAGCAGTCGACAGGGGATGAACACTGAAGCTTTCTTT. The chain has TRBV2 and TRBJ1-1; 8 bases are shared with TRBD1. Per the germline V gene, CDR1 is SNHLY and CDR2 is FYNNEI. J gave up 0 bases and V 5 bases, and 2 bases lay outside the gene matches. The CDR3 spans 14 residues.

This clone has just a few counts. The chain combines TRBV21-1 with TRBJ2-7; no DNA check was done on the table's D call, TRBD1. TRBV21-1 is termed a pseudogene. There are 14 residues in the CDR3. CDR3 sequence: CASSKPLGAVAQYF. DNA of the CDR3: TGTGCCAGCAGCAAACCGCTGGGGGCAGTTGCGCAGTACTTC.